Presented here are 24 T cell receptor beta chains from one specimen sequenced in a study of cytotoxic CD8 clonotypes in ibrutinib-treated CLL. TCRdb's table, derived via immunoSEQ multiplex PCR, lists solely in-frame clones and lacks some. Of about 57,000 clones detected, roughly 50% appear once; the ten largest clones hold 20%. The material sequenced was PBMCs, taken after 24 months of ibrutinib treatment. Every receptor here comes from a human donor with chronic lymphocytic leukemia.

This clone was recorded a few times. The CDR3 spells CATQEAGNTIYF. The DNA for the CDR3 is TGCGCCACCCAGGAGGCAGGAAACACCATATATTTT. This rearrangement joins TRBV10-1 to TRBJ1-3; D unclear. The germline V gene encodes CDR1 WNHNN and CDR2 SYGVQD (reference sequence). CDR3 size: 12 residues. V lost 10 bases and J lost 4, with 11 bases in between.

The chain is built from TRBV6-5 and TRBJ2-7; TRBD1 aligns across 10 bases. Germline loops: CDR1 MNHEY, CDR2 SVGAGI. J gave up 7 bases and V 2 bases, and 11 bases lay outside the gene matches. CDR3 length: 16 amino acids. CDR3 residues: CASSYGFGTGAREQYF. The CDR3, as DNA: TGTGCCAGCAGTTACGGTTTCGGGACAGGGGCGCGAGAGCAGTACTTC.

The table lists this clone with many counts. CDR3: CASRQHPGTRATDTQYF. CDR3 coding DNA: TGTGCCAGCAGGCAACACCCCGGGACTAGGGCGACAGATACGCAGTATTTT. The chain couples TRBV2 to TRBJ2-3; TRBD2 aligns across 8 bases. This CDR3 spans 17 amino acids. Germline values: CDR1 SNHLY, CDR2 FYNNEI. The J segment lost 3 bases and the V segment lost 6 bases, leaving 14 bases of the junction unmatched.

V usage is TRBV28 and J usage is TRBJ2-5; D remains unclear. CDR3 length equals 12 residues. Germline V gene lookup returns CDR1 MDHEN and CDR2 SYDVKM. Trimming took off 2 bases at V and 5 bases at J, with 6 bases between the two ends. CDR3: CASSLTWETQYF. CDR3 bases: TGTGCCAGCAGTTTAACCTGGGAGACCCAGTACTTC.

This clone was seen ten or more times. In DNA form, the CDR3 reads TGTGCCAGCAGCGAAGGGACAGGGGTAGGCAATCAGCCCCAGCATTTT. Encoded protein: CASSEGTGVGNQPQHF. This chain links TRBV5-8 with TRBJ1-5, with 10 bases identical to TRBD1. Germline CDR1 is SGHTS and CDR2 is YDEGEE. J gave up 2 bases and V 4 bases, and 6 bases lay outside the gene matches. This CDR3 has 16 residues.

In this sample, this clone turned up many times. This chain links TRBV27 with TRBJ2-3; D remains ambiguous. CDR3 size: 14 residues. V was clipped by 6 bases and J by 0 bases, with 10 bases between them. In germline, CDR1 is MNHEY, CDR2 SMNVEV (reference sequence). The CDR3 bases are TGTGCCAGCAGCTACACCTCTAGCACAGATACGCAGTATTTT. This codes for CASSYTSSTDTQYF.

This clone was observed a few times. The V call is TRBV6-5, the J call TRBJ2-1; a weak D match, TRBD1 (5 bases). V was trimmed by 6 bases and J by 5 bases, leaving 11 bases between them. Germline CDR1 reads MNHEY; CDR2 reads SVGAGI. The CDR3 covers 13 residues. The CDR3 sequence: CASSRQRNNEQFF. The CDR3 nucleotides are TGTGCCAGCAGCCGACAGAGGAACAATGAGCAGTTCTTC.

The chain couples TRBV27 to TRBJ2-2; TRBD2 agrees at 9 bases. V shed 6 bases, J shed 5 bases, and the junction held 10 bases outside the gene matches. Germline V gene data show CDR1 as MNHEY and CDR2 as SMNVEV (reference sequence). The CDR3 length is 16 residues. The CDR3 is CASRPTLAGWTGELFF. CDR3 nucleotide sequence: TGTGCCAGCAGGCCCACGCTAGCGGGGTGGACCGGGGAGCTGTTTTTT.

This clone has ten or more counts. At one of its ends the junction is not consistent with the germline gene, which may arise from a read error. The V and J genes are TRBV25-1 and TRBJ1-2; 7 positions match TRBD1. CDR1 and CDR2 (germline): MGHDK, SYGVNS. There are 15 residues in the CDR3. CDR3 in DNA: TGTGCCAGCAGCGAATACAGGGGTGGCGACTATGGCTACACCTTC. It codes for CASSEYRGGDYGYTF.

This clone was recorded at least ten times. The rearrangement links TRBV5-4 to TRBJ2-2, with TRBD2 matching 12 bases. CDR3 length equals 16 residues. V dropped 5 bases and J dropped 7; count of bases not matched to a gene: 9. Germline CDR1 reads SGHNT; CDR2 reads YYREEE (reference sequence). The CDR3 sequence is CASSRHLAGGHGELFF. The CDR3 bases are TGTGCCAGCAGTCGACATCTAGCGGGGGGGCACGGGGAGCTGTTTTTT.

This chain joins TRBV5-6 and TRBJ1-6; D may be TRBD1 (6 bases). This CDR3 comprises 15 residues. The V end lost 1 base, the J end lost 9 bases, and 14 bases lay between the germline ends. Looked up from germline, CDR1 is SGHDT and CDR2 is YYEEEE. CDR3 residues: CASSLLGGYGSPLHF. The CDR3, as DNA: TGTGCCAGCAGCTTGTTAGGGGGATATGGTTCACCCCTCCACTTT.

This clone was seen a few times. The rearrangement links TRBV30 to TRBJ1-1; D perhaps matches TRBD1 (6 bases). V lost 0 bases, J lost 7 bases, and 15 bases lay in between. This CDR3 is built from 14 residues. Germline V gene data show CDR1 as GTSNPN and CDR2 as SVGIG (reference sequence). The CDR3 is CAWSVGGAQGEAFF. Here the CDR3 DNA reads TGTGCCTGGAGTGTTGGGGGGGCGCAGGGTGAAGCTTTCTTT. The complete variable domain, with remaining parts taken from reference TRBV30 and TRBJ1-1, reads SQTIHQWPATLVQPVGSPLSLECTVEGTSNPNLYWYRQAAGRGLQLLFYSVGIGQISSEVPQNLSASRPQDRQFILSSKKLLLSDSGFYLCAWSVGGAQGEAFFGQGTRLTVV.

The chain uses TRBV25-1 and TRBJ1-1; TRBD1 aligns across 8 bases. CDR3 length equals 15 residues. Trimming took 5 bases from V and 1 from J; bases not matched to a gene: 6. The germline CDR1 and CDR2 sequences are MGHDK and SYGVNS. CDR3 residues: CASSLRGRPNTEAFF. The CDR3 DNA reads TGTGCCAGCAGTCTCAGGGGGCGTCCGAACACTGAAGCTTTCTTT.

The chain combines TRBV27 with TRBJ2-1; unclear D gene. Trimming took off 3 bases at V and 9 bases at J, with 15 bases between the two ends. CDR1 and CDR2 from the germline V gene are MNHEY and SMNVEV (reference sequence). The length of the CDR3 is 14 residues. Written as DNA, the CDR3 is TGTGCCAGCAGTTTCTCGATCTCTGGTACTGAGCAGTTCTTC. This encodes CASSFSISGTEQFF.

This clone was picked up a small number of times. The V and J genes are TRBV11-2 and TRBJ2-7; D remains unclear. V was trimmed by 5 bases and J by 0 bases, leaving 14 bases between them. CDR3 size: 15 residues. Germline V lookup: CDR1 SGHAT, CDR2 FQNNGV. The CDR3 DNA is TGTGCCAGCAGCCATATATTTCTGAGCTCCTACGAGCAGTACGTC. Translation gives CASSHIFLSSYEQYV.

The chain links TRBV5-1 to TRBJ2-6, with a tentative D call TRBD1 (6 bases). Trimming stripped 6 bases from V and 9 bases from J, with 25 bases between. The CDR3 has 17 residues. CDR1 is SGHRS and CDR2 is YFSETQ in the germline V gene. CDR3 in DNA: TGCGCCAGCAATAAGGACAGCCTACCTCTCTTTGGCAACGTCCTGACTTTC. Protein sequence: CASNKDSLPLFGNVLTF. The full variable domain, in which reference TRBV5-1 and TRBJ2-6 provide the parts outside the CDR3, is KAGVTQTPRYLIKTRGQQVTLSCSPISGHRSVSWYQQTPGQGLQFLFEYFSETQRNKGNFPGRFSGRQFSNSRSEMNVSTLELGDSALYLCASNKDSLPLFGNVLTFGAGSRLTVL.

The rearrangement links TRBV27 to TRBJ2-7, with a possible D match to TRBD2 (7 bases). There are 13 residues in the CDR3. Germline V gene sequence: CDR1 MNHEY, CDR2 SMNVEV (reference sequence). V gave up 3 bases and J gave up 7 bases, with 13 bases separating them. In DNA, the CDR3 is TGTGCCAGCAGTTTTGGGGGCGGGGGAGAGCAGTACTTC. Encoded protein: CASSFGGGGEQYF.

This clone was picked up many times. This rearrangement joins TRBV7-8 to TRBJ2-1; D gene uncertain. The germline V and J ends were trimmed by 1 base and 10 bases, with 8 bases remaining between them. Germline CDR1 is SGHVS and CDR2 is FQNEAQ. CDR3 size: 12 residues. The CDR3 bases are TGTGCCAGCAGCTTAGTCGCGGTGGAGCAGTTCTTC. It translates to CASSLVAVEQFF.

This clone was counted many times. The chain combines TRBV28 with TRBJ2-4, with no clear D. Germline assignment: CDR1 MDHEN and CDR2 SYDVKM. CDR3 size: 15 residues. Trimming shortened V by 5 bases and J by 2 bases, and 13 bases separated the two germline ends. The CDR3 DNA reads TGTGCCAGCAGTCCGCTTAGGATAACCAAAAACATTCAGTACTTC. Translating gives CASSPLRITKNIQYF.

The J gene is TRBJ2-1, the V gene TRBV30; D uncertain. Germline loops: CDR1 GTSNPN, CDR2 SVGIG (reference sequence). The CDR3 runs to 12 residues. V was pared by 0 bases and J by 9 bases, with 9 bases between. CDR3 nucleotide sequence: TGTGCCTGGAGTGTACTTGGGGTTGAGCAGTTCTTC. The encoded protein is CAWSVLGVEQFF.

This clone was seen a few times. The rearrangement joins TRBV29-1 to TRBJ1-5; no reliable D call. Germline loops: CDR1 SQVTM, CDR2 ANQGSEA. The ends were cut back, 4 bases at V and 4 bases at J, with 11 bases in the middle. The CDR3 is 13 amino acids. In DNA, the CDR3 is TGCAGCGTTGGGCCCAATATTAATCAGCCCCAGCATTTT. Translation: CSVGPNINQPQHF.

This clone has more than one count but fewer than ten. The chain recombines TRBV9 with TRBJ2-1; D call uncertain. This CDR3 region has 15 residues. CDR1 SGDLS and CDR2 YYNGEE come from the germline V gene. V was trimmed by 3 bases and J by 2 bases, leaving 12 bases between them. The CDR3 is CASSGIASPYNEQFF. As DNA, the CDR3 is TGTGCCAGCAGCGGAATAGCATCCCCCTACAATGAGCAGTTCTTC.

This sequence joins TRBV7-6 and TRBJ2-1; no clear D. Trimming left V 1 base short and J 0 bases short, with 10 bases between. The CDR3 has 16 amino acids. CDR1 SGHVS and CDR2 FNYEAQ come from the germline V gene. The CDR3 DNA sequence: TGTGCCAGCAGCTTAGAGGGCAGGAGCTCCTACAATGAGCAGTTCTTC. Amino acids: CASSLEGRSSYNEQFF.

V usage is TRBV29-1 and J usage is TRBJ1-2; D is unresolved. Germline values: CDR1 SQVTM, CDR2 ANQGSEA. The V gene lost 7 bases and the J gene lost 7 bases, with 13 bases spanning the gap. The length of the CDR3 is 11 residues. The CDR3 sequence is CSAGMGSGYTF. The CDR3 nucleotides read TGCAGCGCTGGAATGGGGTCTGGCTACACCTTC.